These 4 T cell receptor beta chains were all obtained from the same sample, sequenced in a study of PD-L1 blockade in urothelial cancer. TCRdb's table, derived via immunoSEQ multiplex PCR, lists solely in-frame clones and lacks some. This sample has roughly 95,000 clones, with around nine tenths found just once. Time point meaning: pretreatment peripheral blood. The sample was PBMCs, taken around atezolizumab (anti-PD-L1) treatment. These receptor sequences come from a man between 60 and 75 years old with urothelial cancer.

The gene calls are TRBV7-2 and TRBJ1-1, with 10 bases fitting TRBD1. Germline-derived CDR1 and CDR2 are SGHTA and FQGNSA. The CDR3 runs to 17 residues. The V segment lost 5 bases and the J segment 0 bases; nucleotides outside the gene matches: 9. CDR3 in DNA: TGTGCCAGCAGCACGAGGATGACAGGGGGCCTGAACACTGAAGCTTTCTTT. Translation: CASSTRMTGGLNTEAFF.

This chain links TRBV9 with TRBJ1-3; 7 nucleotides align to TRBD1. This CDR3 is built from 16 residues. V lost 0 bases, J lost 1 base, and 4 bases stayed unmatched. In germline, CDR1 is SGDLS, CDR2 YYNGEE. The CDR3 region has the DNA TGTGCCAGCAGCGTAGGGTCAGGGGGATCTGGAAACACCATATATTTT. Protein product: CASSVGSGGSGNTIYF.

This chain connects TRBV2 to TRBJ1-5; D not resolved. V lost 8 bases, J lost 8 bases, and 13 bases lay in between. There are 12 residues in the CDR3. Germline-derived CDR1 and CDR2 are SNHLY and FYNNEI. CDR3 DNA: TGTGCCAGCGGGAAGGAGGAGAAGCCCCAGCATTTT. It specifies CASGKEEKPQHF.

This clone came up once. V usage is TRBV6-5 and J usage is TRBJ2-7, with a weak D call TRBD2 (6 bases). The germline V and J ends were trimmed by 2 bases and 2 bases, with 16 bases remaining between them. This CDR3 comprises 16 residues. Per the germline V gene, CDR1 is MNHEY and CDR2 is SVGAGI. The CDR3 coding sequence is TGTGCCAGCAGTTACGGCCGGAGGGTTGCGGCCTACGAGCAGTACTTC. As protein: CASSYGRRVAAYEQYF.